This T cell receptor (beta chain) was documented in a study of regulatory T cells in long-lasting Graves disease (dated by TCRdb to the early 2020s). Describing the broader study: Newly diagnosed Graves' disease patients had taken antithyroid drugs for less than 3 months. This study used TCR sequencing and RNA sequencing of peripheral blood to compare persistent Graves' disease patients against newly diagnosed Graves' disease patients. The study took place in China and was registered as a clinical trial. A total of 33 samples were covered by TCR sequencing, comprising approximately 13 persistent and about 20 newly diagnosed Graves' disease patients.

Regarding this clonotype: Its antigen remains undetermined. This may arise from a read error, as a much more abundant clone is one base away.

Reading the label with the study, this specimen's time point is: newly diagnosed GD, antithyroid drugs for less than 3 months. For both TCR sequencing and RNA sequencing, RNA was extracted from PBMCs using TRIzol. The diagnosis of Graves' disease followed American Thyroid Association guidelines. Recruitment of patients was carried out at an endocrinology department in Xi'an, China. From each patient, around 9 milliliters of peripheral blood was collected into an EDTA anticoagulant tube. Ficoll Paque Plus density gradient separation was used to isolate PBMCs, and no further T cell sorting was done. An Agilent 2100 Bioanalyzer and agarose gel were used to assess RNA quality, and a NanoDrop 2000 was used to measure RNA concentration. The protocol used for the library was multiplex PCR. Sequenced using an Illumina HiSeq 4000. iRepertoire HTBI primers and Arm-PCR amplification of CDR3 regions were used to construct TCR beta libraries. Before sequencing, the PCR products underwent gel purification. The original pipeline was this. A total of 60 to 80 TRBV and about 13 TRBJ segments were identified across samples and were used for gene usage analysis of CDR3 amino acid clonotypes. COPE and FqMerger were used to merge the filtered high-quality paired reads into contigs. BLAST was used to align contigs to the IMGT TRBV, TRBD and TRBJ reference genes, and CDR3 was defined following IMGT. Highly expanded clones were defined as clonotypes with a frequency above 0.1%. Shannon entropy was used to measure repertoire diversity, and the Gini coefficient was used to measure V-J evenness. A clonotype found in more than one individual was treated as public. TCRdb ran its own pipeline on the public reads, namely fastp trimming at Q25 and MiXCR clone calling, and kept in-frame beta chains. Merged by CDR3 protein, the rows form single entries marked with the most common genes and DNA. The V and J calls shown here were made by TCRdb, not taken from the authors' results. Across this sample there are approximately 460,000 distinct CDR3 sequences, with about a sixth seen only once. About 11% of the sample is in the top ten clones.

On the study overall, not on this receptor specifically: Only the TCR beta chain was sequenced and analyzed. Only peripheral blood was studied, because thyroid tissue, the primary lesion, was inaccessible. A larger number of public clonotypes was shared among persistent patients (about 2,700) than among newly diagnosed patients (around 880). Lower TCR Shannon entropy and fewer highly expanded clones were observed in persistent Graves' disease patients than in newly diagnosed patients, which suggested clonal expansion. The authors noted that the small sample size was a limitation that may lower accuracy.

In addition, the sample was reused for a study of T cells in Graves' hyperthyroidism and ophthalmopathy. From the second report: A patient counted as having stable Graves' hyperthyroidism if no progression to ophthalmopathy occurred over 18 months of follow-up. Hyperthyroidism patients were newly diagnosed, had a disease duration of under 2 months, and were aged 18 to 65 years. Exclusion was applied to patients with uncontrolled infections, other autoimmune diseases, pregnancy or lactation. Diagnoses were established on the basis of clinical symptoms, serum thyroxine and TRAb, thyroid ultrasound, and orbital computed tomography. A first-round RT-PCR of the TCR CDR3 used the HTBI primer set with the Qiagen OneStep RT-PCR kit. Most expanded thyroid clonotypes (frequency above 0.001) were also detected in blood, a finding suggesting that blood repertoires may reflect thyroid immune responses. In cross-validation, a model built on a 13 V-J signature told ophthalmopathy apart from stable hyperthyroidism with 85% to 90% sensitivity and roughly 81% specificity, and in testing the same model reached 80%/75%. In validation, the model predicted progression to ophthalmopathy with 55% to 71% sensitivity and about 73% specificity, a median of 6.5 months before onset. To identify distinguishing TCR V-J signatures, a discovery cohort of some 100 patients was used, comprising 43 with Graves' ophthalmopathy and roughly 60 with stable Graves' hyperthyroidism. An independent validation cohort of under 20 hyperthyroidism patients and more than 15 patients who later progressed to ophthalmopathy tested prospective prediction of ophthalmopathy. The approximately 100 discovery patients were divided at random into training and test sets in a 7:3 ratio. Thyroid tissue and blood T-cell repertoires from about 6 Graves' hyperthyroidism patients were also compared in the study. Once sampling was done, hyperthyroidism patients were given methimazole at a starting dose of 30 mg daily, whereas ophthalmopathy patients were given high-dose intravenous methylprednisolone. The libraries were constructed in a second round of multiplex PCR and then size-selected and purified. Sequencing of the libraries was done on an Illumina HiSeq2000 using paired-end 100 bp reads. SOAPnuke was used to process the raw data, with reads discarded if the reads contained adapters or uncalled bases, had a mean Phred below 15, or lacked an exact constant-primer or identifier match. COPE v1.2.5 was used to merge high-quality paired reads, and clonotypes were defined as unique nucleotide sequences. MiTCR v1.1 was used to align the clonotypes against IMGT TRBV, TRBD and TRBJ reference segments. The analysis was restricted to V-J combinations with a frequency above 0.0001, which together covered 99.2% of the repertoires. A TCS score was defined as the ratio between F50 (clonal expansion) and ExV (chaos), using BLOSUM62-based TCRdist between CDR3 peptides within each V-J. Welch's t-statistics and random forest reduced 500 to 650 V-J features to fewer than 15, which were used in a naive Bayes classifier (R e1071). No statistical method was used to set the sample size in advance, and investigators knew the group allocation. According to the paper, TCR Vbeta CDR3 sequencing was carried out on 120 to 150 peripheral blood samples, which came from approximately 43 ophthalmopathy, 75 or so hyperthyroidism and approximately 17 progressor patients.

This TCR was sampled from a woman aged 25 to 39 with Graves disease. Donor details come from another sample of the same person, matched by shared clones. Sample: peripheral blood mononuclear cells (PBMCs), taken at new diagnosis, from a patient treated with antithyroid drugs.

CDR3 sequence: CVSSLAHGMTNEKLFF. The nucleotide sequence is TGTGTCAGCAGTTTAGCCCACGGGATGACTAATGAAAAACTGTTTTTT. The rearrangement combines TRBV28 with TRBJ1-4; too little of a D gene remains to name it. From the cysteine through the phenylalanine, the CDR3 covers 16 amino acids. Only CDR3 DNA is held: 48 bases, read in frame from base 1. Sequences MDHEN (CDR1) and SYDVKM (CDR2) are obtained from the germline V gene.